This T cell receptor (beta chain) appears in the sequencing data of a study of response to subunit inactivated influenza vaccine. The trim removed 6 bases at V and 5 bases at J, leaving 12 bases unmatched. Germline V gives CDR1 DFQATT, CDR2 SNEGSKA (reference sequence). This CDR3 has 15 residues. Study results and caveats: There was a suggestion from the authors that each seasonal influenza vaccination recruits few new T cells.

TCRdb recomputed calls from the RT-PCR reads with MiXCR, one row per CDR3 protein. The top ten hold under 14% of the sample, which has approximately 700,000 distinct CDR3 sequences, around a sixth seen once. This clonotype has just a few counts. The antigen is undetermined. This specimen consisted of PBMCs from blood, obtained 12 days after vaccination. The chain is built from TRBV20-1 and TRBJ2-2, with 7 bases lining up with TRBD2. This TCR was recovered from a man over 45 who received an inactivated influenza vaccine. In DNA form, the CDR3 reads TGCAGTGCGGCCCTCGGGTCTAGCGGAACCGGGGAGCTGTTTTTT. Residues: CSAALGSSGTGELFF.